Described below is a single TCR beta chain sequence and its context. Its cognate antigen is unknown. This specimen comes from a study of PD-1 blockade in classical Hodgkin lymphoma. The CDR3 sequence is 17 residues long. Germline V gene data show CDR1 as MNHEY and CDR2 as SMNVEV (reference sequence). The V segment lost 6 bases and the J segment 5 bases; nucleotides outside the gene matches: 11. The data were produced by immunoSEQ multiplex PCR, yet TCRdb's version contains in-frame clones alone and is incomplete. The table has some 43,000 clones, roughly nine tenths seen once. Study-level findings and limits: CD4+ TCR diversity rose significantly by C4D1, and CD8+ TCR diversity did not. In newly diagnosed patients, baseline TCR diversity was reportedly below that of healthy donors.

All the patients suffered relapse after autologous stem cell transplantation, and brentuximab vedotin exposure differed. Best overall response was complete response, partial response or progressive disease in these relapsed/refractory classical Hodgkin lymphoma patients. Specimen: peripheral blood mononuclear cells (PBMCs), collected before the second cycle of nivolumab. V and J are TRBV27 and TRBJ2-7, with 15 bases matching TRBD2. The source of this sequence is a human donor with classical Hodgkin lymphoma. The CDR3 region is CASRATGTSGRYNEQYF. The DNA for the CDR3 is TGTGCCAGCAGGGCAACCGGGACTAGCGGGAGGTATAACGAGCAGTACTTC.